Listed below are T cell receptor beta chains from one sample, sequenced in a study of cytomegalovirus exposure and HLA in healthy donors. The repertoire was sequenced with immunoSEQ multiplex PCR; TCRdb's copy has only in-frame clones and lacks some. This table has 120,000 to 150,000 clones, more than 85% appearing once. The sequencing input was PBMCs. Receptors were obtained from a man younger than 30 in good health and CMV-seronegative. The CDR3 runs from the conserved cysteine through the conserved F or W. The D gene is left open where the match is weak. Only some rows state a clone size, as once, few, many or a class for expanded clones.

d_call clone_size j_call cdr3_length v_call cdr3_aa cdr3_nt
- - TRBJ1-1 13 TRBV30 CAWKRGFSREAFF TGTGCCTGGAAACGGGGGTTCAGTCGTGAAGCTTTCTTT
- - TRBJ1-4 15 TRBV19 CASSILTVSNEKLFF TGTGCCAGTAGTATCTTGACAGTCTCTAATGAAAAACTGTTTTTT
TRBD1 - TRBJ2-5 17 TRBV15 CATSSYPGQGGGETQYF TGTGCCACCAGCAGTTACCCAGGACAGGGAGGAGGAGAGACCCAGTACTTC
TRBD1 - TRBJ1-1 11 TRBV29-1 CSVGTGVEAFF TGCAGCGTTGGGACAGGGGTTGAAGCTTTCTTT
- once TRBJ1-5 17 TRBV18 CASSPTGTLSGDQPQHF TGTGCCAGCTCACCTACGGGCACCCTCTCGGGGGATCAGCCCCAGCATTTT
TRBD1 - TRBJ1-1 15 TRBV29-1 CSVGSLAGGNTEAFF TGCAGCGTTGGGAGCCTGGCAGGGGGGAACACTGAAGCTTTCTTT
- - TRBJ2-3 15 TRBV9 CASSGSRTHTDTQYF TGTGCCAGCAGCGGAAGCCGTACCCACACAGATACGCAGTATTTT
TRBD1 - TRBJ1-2 15 TRBV5-1 CASSTGQIGHYGYTF TGCGCCAGCAGCACGGGACAGATTGGGCACTATGGCTACACCTTC
- - TRBJ1-2 15 TRBV5-6 CASSPGPGGLYGYTF TGTGCCAGCAGCCCGGGACCGGGGGGGCTCTATGGCTACACCTTC
TRBD2 - TRBJ2-1 15 TRBV6-4 CASSDSGGGNNEQFF TGTGCCAGCAGTGACTCGGGGGGGGGAAACAATGAGCAGTTCTTC
- - TRBJ2-2 13 TRBV5-1 CASSSGNTGELFF TGCGCCAGCAGCTCAGGTAACACCGGGGAGCTGTTTTTT
- - TRBJ2-5 12 TRBV7-6 CASSPILLTQYF TGTGCCAGCAGCCCCATACTTTTGACCCAGTACTTC
TRBD2 - TRBJ2-2 14 TRBV2 CASSTAGNTGELFF TGTGCCAGCAGTACAGCGGGAAACACCGGGGAGCTGTTTTTT
- once TRBJ2-4 17 TRBV27 CASSPRGGGIAKNIQYF TGTGCCAGCAGTCCGCGGGGTGGAGGTATAGCCAAAAACATTCAGTACTTC
- - TRBJ1-5 14 TRBV5-1 CASSPQGLDQPQHF TGCGCCAGCAGCCCTCAGGGGCTTGATCAGCCCCAGCATTTT
- - TRBJ2-3 11 TRBV19 CASSHADTQYF TGTGCCTCAAGCCACGCAGATACGCAGTATTTT
- - TRBJ2-5 14 TRBV6-5 CASSYGGVRETQYF TGTGCCAGCAGTTACGGAGGGGTACGGGAGACCCAGTACTTC
- - TRBJ2-1 11 TRBV27 CASQDINEQFF TGTGCCAGCCAGGATATCAATGAGCAGTTCTTC
- few TRBJ1-2 12 TRBV14 CASSQGQYGYTF TGTGCCAGCAGCCAAGGGCAATATGGCTACACCTTC
- - TRBJ1-5 16 TRBV7-2 CASSPSGGYSNQPQHF TGTGCCAGCAGCCCATCCGGGGGTTATAGCAATCAGCCCCAGCATTTT
- - TRBJ1-5 14 TRBV5-4 CASSLGGLGQPQHF TGTGCCAGCAGCTTGGGGGGGCTGGGGCAGCCCCAGCATTTT
TRBD1 - TRBJ2-7 14 TRBV28 CASSTGTGNYEQYF TGTGCCAGCAGCACTGGGACAGGTAATTACGAGCAGTACTTC
TRBD1 - TRBJ1-2 16 TRBV14 CASSPYTGGTNYGYTF TGTGCCAGCAGCCCATACACAGGGGGGACTAACTATGGCTACACCTTC
TRBD1 - TRBJ2-7 14 TRBV29-1 CSVEGATGVDEQYF TGCAGCGTTGAGGGGGCCACAGGGGTGGACGAGCAGTACTTC
TRBD2 - TRBJ2-5 16 TRBV5-4 CASSRLAGGGGETQYF TGTGCCAGCAGCCGTCTAGCGGGTGGGGGGGGAGAGACCCAGTACTTC
TRBD2 - TRBJ2-3 18 TRBV5-1 CASSLGLAGAASTDTQYF TGCGCCAGCAGCCTAGGACTAGCGGGGGCCGCTAGCACAGATACGCAGTATTTT
- - TRBJ1-6 15 TRBV5-5 CASSSMSSYNSPLHF TGTGCCAGCAGCTCGATGAGCTCCTATAATTCACCCCTCCACTTT
- once TRBJ2-2 14 TRBV5-1 CASSLDGRAGELFF TGCGCCAGCAGCTTGGACGGTCGAGCCGGGGAGCTGTTTTTT
- - TRBJ1-3 15 TRBV18 CASSPAGLGGNTIYF TGTGCCAGCTCACCTGCGGGGCTAGGAGGAAACACCATATATTTT
TRBD1 - TRBJ2-2 16 TRBV5-4 CASSWGKNRGSGELFF TGTGCCAGCAGCTGGGGGAAAAACAGGGGATCCGGGGAGCTGTTTTTT
- - TRBJ2-1 16 TRBV5-1 CASRPASASSYNEQFF TGCGCCAGCAGGCCAGCTAGCGCAAGCTCCTACAATGAGCAGTTCTTC
- - TRBJ1-2 13 TRBV5-1 CASSLDRDYGYTF TGCGCCAGCAGCTTGGACAGGGATTATGGCTACACCTTC
- - TRBJ2-5 14 TRBV11-3 CASSPGENQETQYF TGTGCCAGCAGCCCCGGGGAGAACCAAGAGACCCAGTACTTC
TRBD2 once TRBJ2-5 14 TRBV6-5 CASRAGTSIETQYF TGTGCCAGCAGAGCCGGGACTAGCATCGAGACCCAGTACTTC
- - TRBJ2-5 14 TRBV14 CASSSQGQQETQYF TGTGCCAGCAGCAGCCAGGGGCAACAAGAGACCCAGTACTTC
- - TRBJ2-3 14 TRBV18 CASSPQGFTDTQYF TGTGCCAGCTCACCTCAGGGTTTCACAGATACGCAGTATTTT
TRBD1 - TRBJ1-5 15 TRBV30 CAWTNRDRGYQPQHF TGTGCCTGGACCAACCGGGACAGGGGGTATCAGCCCCAGCATTTT
- - TRBJ1-1 12 TRBV2 CASSGQGREAFF TGTGCCAGCAGTGGACAAGGTAGGGAAGCTTTCTTT
- - TRBJ1-2 14 TRBV28 CASSNPGQTRGYTF TGTGCCAGCAGCAACCCAGGACAGACGCGAGGCTACACCTTC
TRBD2 - TRBJ2-3 16 TRBV15 CATSKRLAGVTDTQYF TGTGCCACCAGCAAAAGACTAGCGGGAGTCACAGATACGCAGTATTTT
- - TRBJ1-1 15 TRBV14 CASRRPGSVATEAFF TGTGCCAGCAGACGTCCCGGGTCAGTGGCCACTGAAGCTTTCTTT
- - TRBJ2-1 16 TRBV4-3 CASSRHTDYNYNEQFF TGCGCCAGCAGCCGCCACACGGACTACAACTACAATGAGCAGTTCTTC